Presented here are 18 T cell receptor beta chains from one specimen sequenced in a study of T cell responses to AZD1222 COVID-19 vaccine. The method was immunoSEQ multiplex PCR; TCRdb's version includes in-frame clones alone and lacks a portion of them. The profile shows 150,000 to 200,000 clones, more than 85% of them singletons. The input for sequencing was peripheral blood, taken on day 0 of AZD1222 vaccination. The receptors come from an adult in good health.

This clone was recorded many times. The CDR3 loop is CASSAPGLADNEQFF. CDR3 DNA: TGTGCCAGCAGTGCTCCGGGACTAGCGGACAATGAGCAGTTCTTC. The chain joins TRBV2 to TRBJ2-1; 11 positions match TRBD2. CDR1 and CDR2 from the germline V gene are SNHLY and FYNNEI. CDR3 length: 15 residues. V lost 4 bases, J lost 5 bases, and 4 bases stayed unmatched.

This clone was picked up one time. The rearrangement joins TRBV6-5 to TRBJ2-1; D ambiguous. The CDR3 consists of 13 residues. Germline CDR1 reads MNHEY; CDR2 reads SVGAGI. V was clipped by 5 bases and J by 7 bases, with 12 bases between them. CDR3 coding DNA: TGTGCCAGCAGTCGACCCAGTCTGAATGAGCAGTTCTTC. The encoded protein is CASSRPSLNEQFF.

Turning to this clone: At one end the junction does not follow the germline gene, possibly because of a read error. J is TRBJ1-6 and V is TRBV7-8; 8 nucleotides align to TRBD1. The CDR3 runs to 17 residues. Germline CDR1 reads SGHVS; CDR2 reads FQNEAQ. In nucleotides, the CDR3 is TGTGCCAGCAACTTATCAGGGGGCGCAGTCCTTAATTCACCCCTCCACTTT. Its protein is CASNLSGGAVLNSPLHF.

This clone was picked up one time. The chain couples TRBV3-1 (or the pseudogene TRBV3-2) to TRBJ1-1; possible D gene TRBD1, 5 bases. Trimming removed 3 bases at V and 1 base at J, with 15 bases between. Looked up from germline, CDR1 is LGHDT and CDR2 is YNNKEL (reference sequence). The CDR3 totals 16 residues. The CDR3 reads CASSHDRGWSNTEAFF. DNA of the CDR3: TGTGCCAGCAGCCATGATAGGGGATGGTCGAACACTGAAGCTTTCTTT.

This rearrangement joins TRBV6-5 to TRBJ2-7; 14 bases map to TRBD2. Germline assignment: CDR1 MNHEY and CDR2 SVGAGI. The CDR3 is made up of 15 amino acids. V was pared by 6 bases and J by 2 bases, with 3 bases of the junction left unmatched. CDR3 sequence (DNA): TGTGCCAGCAGCGGGACTAGCGGGGGACCCTACGAGCAGTACTTC. Translating gives CASSGTSGGPYEQYF.

The V gene is TRBV9, the J gene TRBJ1-2; tentative D call: TRBD1 (6 bases). CDR3 length: 14 amino acids. Trimming pared 1 base from V and 4 bases from J, leaving 11 bases between. The germline V gene has CDR1 SGDLS and CDR2 YYNGEE. The CDR3, as DNA: TGTGCCAGCAGCGTACTCGGACAGCCCTATGGCTACACCTTC. It yields the protein CASSVLGQPYGYTF. Based on the CDR3 plus reference TRBV9 and TRBJ1-2, the full variable domain is DSGVTQTPKHLITATGQRVTLRCSPRSGDLSVYWYQQSLDQGLQFLIQYYNGEERAKGNILERFSAQQFPDLHSELNLSSLELGDSALYFCASSVLGQPYGYTFGSGTRLTVV.

The chain joins TRBV10-2 to TRBJ1-1; no firm D call. CDR3 length equals 15 residues. CDR1 is WSHSY, CDR2 SAAADI, per germline. Trimming took off 1 base at V and 1 base at J, with 10 bases between the two ends. The CDR3 loop is CASSEYVTANTEAFF. Written as DNA, the CDR3 is TGCGCCAGCAGTGAGTATGTAACAGCGAACACTGAAGCTTTCTTT.

This clone was picked up one time. The CDR3 coding sequence is TGTGCCAGCAGCCCTGGTGTTCTGGGCTACACCTTC. Protein product: CASSPGVLGYTF. This rearrangement joins TRBV14 to TRBJ1-2; D is ambiguous. The CDR3 sequence is 12 residues long. Germline loops: CDR1 SGHDN, CDR2 FVKESK. V was shortened by 4 bases and J by 8 bases, with 11 bases between the two germline ends.

The J gene is TRBJ2-7, the V gene TRBV5-4; D uncertain. Germline V gene lookup returns CDR1 SGHNT and CDR2 YYREEE (reference sequence). CDR3 length: 13 residues. Deletions cut 1 base from V and 0 bases from J, with 5 bases between. The CDR3 sequence: CASSLWGSYEQYF. CDR3 DNA: TGTGCCAGCAGCTTGTGGGGCTCCTACGAGCAGTACTTC.

V and J are TRBV2 and TRBJ1-1, with 8 positions matching TRBD1. The CDR3 sequence is 14 residues long. Germline V lookup: CDR1 SNHLY, CDR2 FYNNEI. Trimming took 7 bases from V and 1 from J; bases not matched to a gene: 5. The CDR3 bases are TGTGCCAGCAAAAGGACAGGGACGAACACTGAAGCTTTCTTT. It codes for CASKRTGTNTEAFF.

The gene calls are TRBV29-1 and TRBJ1-2, with a weak D call TRBD1 (5 bases). This CDR3 is 15 amino acids long. Deletions cut 3 bases from V and 0 bases from J, with 14 bases between. Germline CDR1 is SQVTM and CDR2 is ANQGSEA. CDR3 region: CSVDLSWGANYGYTF. In nucleotides, the CDR3 is TGCAGCGTTGATTTGTCTTGGGGGGCTAACTATGGCTACACCTTC.

V is TRBV27 and J is TRBJ1-1, with 12 positions matching TRBD1. The CDR3 covers 14 residues. CDR1 MNHEY and CDR2 SMNVEV come from the germline V gene (reference sequence). Trimming removed 6 bases from V and 4 bases from J; junction bases left unmatched: 3. CDR3 amino acids: CASRRDRGLTEAFF. DNA for the CDR3: TGTGCCAGCAGGCGGGACAGGGGGCTCACTGAAGCTTTCTTT.

This clone has more than one count but fewer than ten. The chain has TRBV5-1 and TRBJ1-2, with TRBD1 identical over 7 bases. The CDR3 has 14 residues. J gave up 3 bases and V 4 bases, and 6 bases lay outside the gene matches. Germline V gene lookup returns CDR1 SGHRS and CDR2 YFSETQ. CDR3 coding DNA: TGCGCCAGCAGCAGACAGGGAGGTGACTATGGCTACACCTTC. As protein: CASSRQGGDYGYTF. The full variable domain, completed using reference TRBV5-1 and TRBJ1-2, is KAGVTQTPRYLIKTRGQQVTLSCSPISGHRSVSWYQQTPGQGLQFLFEYFSETQRNKGNFPGRFSGRQFSNSRSEMNVSTLELGDSALYLCASSRQGGDYGYTFGSGTRLTVV.

This clone was seen just once. This chain uses TRBV18 with TRBJ1-2; D is undetermined. The CDR3 has 16 amino acids. Per the germline V gene, CDR1 is KGHSH and CDR2 is LQKENI. V was cut by 2 bases and J by 5 bases, with 18 bases left in between. CDR3 protein: CASSPGLTSVIYGYTF. Written as DNA, the CDR3 is TGTGCCAGCTCACCAGGGCTCACGTCTGTCATATATGGCTACACCTTC.

This chain links TRBV14 with TRBJ1-2, with 8 bases aligning to TRBD1. V was pared by 5 bases and J by 8 bases, with 4 bases of the junction left unmatched. Germline V gene sequence: CDR1 SGHDN, CDR2 FVKESK. This CDR3 is 12 amino acids long. The CDR3 protein is CASSTGGEGYTF. The CDR3 DNA follows: TGTGCCAGCAGCACAGGGGGAGAGGGCTACACCTTC.

The chain carries TRBV19 and TRBJ1-1; D gene ambiguous. V lost 7 bases, J lost 0 bases, and 3 bases lay in between. This CDR3 has 11 amino acids. In germline, CDR1 is LNHDA, CDR2 SQIVND (reference sequence). CDR3 amino acids: CASNMNTEAFF. The CDR3 DNA sequence: TGTGCCAGTAATATGAACACTGAAGCTTTCTTT.

The V gene is TRBV6-5, the J gene TRBJ2-1; D is possibly TRBD2 (5 bases). This CDR3 has 16 residues. Germline CDR1 and CDR2: MNHEY and SVGAGI. Trimming removed 0 bases from V and 4 bases from J, with 13 bases in between. CDR3 sequence: CASSYSDGGPYNEQFF. The CDR3 nucleotides are TGTGCCAGCAGTTACTCTGACGGAGGCCCGTACAATGAGCAGTTCTTC.

This chain connects TRBV6-5 to TRBJ2-2; D could derive from TRBD1 or TRBD2 (5 bases each). The CDR3 is 16 amino acids. The V gene lost 2 bases and the J gene lost 5 bases, with 15 bases spanning the gap. CDR1 and CDR2 (germline): MNHEY, SVGAGI. CDR3 in DNA: TGTGCCAGCAGTTACCAGGACTTGACAGTTACCGGGGAGCTGTTTTTT. This translates into CASSYQDLTVTGELFF.